This T cell receptor beta chain derives from a study of T cells after yellow fever vaccination. Germline CDR1 LGHDT, CDR2 YNNKEL (reference sequence). There are 15 residues in the CDR3. V was cut by 6 bases and J by 6 bases, with 19 bases left in between. This clonotype was seen a handful of times. Antigen specificity is unknown. The 5'RACE template-switching step produced TCR cDNA and added a universal primer site and UMIs. TCRdb itself ran the 5' RACE reads through MiXCR, one entry per CDR3 protein. The table lists approximately 300,000 distinct CDR3 sequences, around 6.8% of them singletons, with about 18% in the top ten. Findings and limits, study-wide: The secondary response was weaker, and its peak arrived faster, on day 5 versus 15.

This clonotype was sampled from a man aged 18 to 30 who received the YFV17D yellow fever vaccine. The sample consisted of PBMCs, taken roughly seven weeks after the first yellow fever vaccination. The chain carries TRBV3-1 and TRBJ2-3; the D is unclear. The CDR3 nucleotides are TGTGCCAGCAGTCTAGTAGCAGTGGCAGTTGATACGCAGTATTTT. Translating it yields CASSLVAVAVDTQYF.